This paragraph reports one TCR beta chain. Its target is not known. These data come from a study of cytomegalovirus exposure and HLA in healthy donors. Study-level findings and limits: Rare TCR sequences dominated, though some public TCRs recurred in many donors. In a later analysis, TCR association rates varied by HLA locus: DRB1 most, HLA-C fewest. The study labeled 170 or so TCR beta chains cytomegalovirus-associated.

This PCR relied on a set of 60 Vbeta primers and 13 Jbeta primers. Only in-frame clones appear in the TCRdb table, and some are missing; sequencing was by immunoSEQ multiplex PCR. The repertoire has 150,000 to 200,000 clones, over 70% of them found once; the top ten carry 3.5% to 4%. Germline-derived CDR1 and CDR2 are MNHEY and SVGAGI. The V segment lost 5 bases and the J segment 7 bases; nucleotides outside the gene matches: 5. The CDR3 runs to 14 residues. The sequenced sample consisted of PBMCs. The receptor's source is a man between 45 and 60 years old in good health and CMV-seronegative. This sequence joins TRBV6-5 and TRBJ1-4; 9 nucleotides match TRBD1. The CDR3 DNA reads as TGTGCCAGCAGTGAATCGGGACAGGGTGAAAAACTGTTTTTT. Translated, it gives CASSESGQGEKLFF.